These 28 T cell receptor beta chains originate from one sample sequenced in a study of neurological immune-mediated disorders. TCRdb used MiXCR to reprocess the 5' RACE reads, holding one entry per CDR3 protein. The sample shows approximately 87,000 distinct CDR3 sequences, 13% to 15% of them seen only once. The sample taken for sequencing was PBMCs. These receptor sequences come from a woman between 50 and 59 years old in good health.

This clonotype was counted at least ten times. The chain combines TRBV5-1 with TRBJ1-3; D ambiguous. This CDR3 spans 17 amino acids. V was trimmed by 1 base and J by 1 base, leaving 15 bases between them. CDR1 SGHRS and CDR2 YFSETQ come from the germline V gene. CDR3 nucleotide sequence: TGCGCCAGCAGCTTGAATGCTCTTGCGTCATCTGGAAACACCATATATTTT. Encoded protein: CASSLNALASSGNTIYF.

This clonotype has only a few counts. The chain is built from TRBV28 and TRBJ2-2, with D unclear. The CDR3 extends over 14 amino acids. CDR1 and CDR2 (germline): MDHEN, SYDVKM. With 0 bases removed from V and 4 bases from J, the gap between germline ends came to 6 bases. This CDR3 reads CASSLWVSTGELFF. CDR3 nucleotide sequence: TGTGCCAGCAGTTTATGGGTATCCACCGGGGAGCTGTTTTTT.

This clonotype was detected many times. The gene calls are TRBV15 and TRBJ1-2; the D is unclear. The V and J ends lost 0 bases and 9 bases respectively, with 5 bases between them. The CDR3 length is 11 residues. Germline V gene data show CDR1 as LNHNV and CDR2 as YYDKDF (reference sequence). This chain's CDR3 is CATSRDFSYTF. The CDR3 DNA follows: TGTGCCACCAGCAGAGATTTTAGCTACACCTTC.

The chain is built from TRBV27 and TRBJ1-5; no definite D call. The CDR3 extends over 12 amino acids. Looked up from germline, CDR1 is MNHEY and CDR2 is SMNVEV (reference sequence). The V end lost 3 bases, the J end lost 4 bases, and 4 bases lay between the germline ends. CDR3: CASSFYNQPQHF. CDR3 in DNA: TGTGCCAGCAGTTTTTATAATCAGCCCCAGCATTTT.

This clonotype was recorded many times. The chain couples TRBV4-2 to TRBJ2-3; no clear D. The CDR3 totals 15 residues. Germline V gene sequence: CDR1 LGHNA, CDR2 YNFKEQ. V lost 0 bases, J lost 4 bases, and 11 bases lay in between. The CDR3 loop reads CASSQEELRPDTQYF. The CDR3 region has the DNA TGTGCCAGCAGCCAAGAGGAACTTCGCCCAGATACGCAGTATTTT.

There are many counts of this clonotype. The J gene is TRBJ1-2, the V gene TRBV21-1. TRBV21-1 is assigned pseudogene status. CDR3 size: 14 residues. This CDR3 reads CASSKEGENYGYTF. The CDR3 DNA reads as TGTGCCAGCAGCAAAGAAGGCGAAAACTATGGCTACACCTTC.

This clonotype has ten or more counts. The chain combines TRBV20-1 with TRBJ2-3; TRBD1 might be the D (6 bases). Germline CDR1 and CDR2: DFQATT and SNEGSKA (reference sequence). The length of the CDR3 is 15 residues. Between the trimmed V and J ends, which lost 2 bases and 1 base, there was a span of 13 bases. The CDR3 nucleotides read TGCAGTGCTAGAAAAGGGGGAGTTGGCACAGATACGCAGTATTTT. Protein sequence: CSARKGGVGTDTQYF.

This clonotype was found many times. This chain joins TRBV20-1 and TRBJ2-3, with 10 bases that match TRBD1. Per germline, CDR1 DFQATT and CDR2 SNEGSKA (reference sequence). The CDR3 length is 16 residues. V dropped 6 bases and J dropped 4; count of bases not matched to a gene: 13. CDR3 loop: CSAEGGQGRQADTQYF. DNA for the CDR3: TGCAGTGCCGAGGGGGGACAGGGGCGCCAGGCAGATACGCAGTATTTT.

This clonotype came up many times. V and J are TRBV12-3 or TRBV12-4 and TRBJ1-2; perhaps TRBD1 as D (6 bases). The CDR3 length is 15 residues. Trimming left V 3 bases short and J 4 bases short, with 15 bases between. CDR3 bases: TGTGCCAGCAGTTTCGCTCCCCGGGACACCTATGGCTACACCTTC. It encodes CASSFAPRDTYGYTF.

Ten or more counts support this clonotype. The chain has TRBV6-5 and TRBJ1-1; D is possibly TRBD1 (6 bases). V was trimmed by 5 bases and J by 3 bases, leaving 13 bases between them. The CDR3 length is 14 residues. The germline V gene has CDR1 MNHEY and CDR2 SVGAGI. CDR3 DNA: TGTGCCAGCAGTCGGACAGAAGGAGACACTGAAGCTTTCTTT. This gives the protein CASSRTEGDTEAFF.

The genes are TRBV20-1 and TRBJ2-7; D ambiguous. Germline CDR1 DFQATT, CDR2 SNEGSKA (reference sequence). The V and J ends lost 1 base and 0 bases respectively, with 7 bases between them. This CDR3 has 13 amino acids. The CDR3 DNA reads TGCAGTGCTAGAGGGCGGTTCTCCTACGAGCAGTACTTC. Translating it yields CSARGRFSYEQYF.

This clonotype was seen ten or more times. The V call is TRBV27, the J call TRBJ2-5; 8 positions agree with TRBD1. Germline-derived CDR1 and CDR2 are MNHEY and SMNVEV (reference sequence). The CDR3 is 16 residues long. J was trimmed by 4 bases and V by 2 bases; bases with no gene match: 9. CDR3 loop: CASSLGSGGRSETQYF. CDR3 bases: TGTGCCAGCAGTTTAGGGTCAGGGGGCAGGTCAGAGACCCAGTACTTC.

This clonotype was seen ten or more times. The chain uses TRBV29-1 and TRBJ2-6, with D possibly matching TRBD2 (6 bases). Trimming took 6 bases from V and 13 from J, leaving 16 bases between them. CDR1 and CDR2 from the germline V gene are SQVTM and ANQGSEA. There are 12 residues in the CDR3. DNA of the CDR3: TGCAGCGTCGCCGGGGACTCAGGGGTCCTGACTTTC. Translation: CSVAGDSGVLTF.

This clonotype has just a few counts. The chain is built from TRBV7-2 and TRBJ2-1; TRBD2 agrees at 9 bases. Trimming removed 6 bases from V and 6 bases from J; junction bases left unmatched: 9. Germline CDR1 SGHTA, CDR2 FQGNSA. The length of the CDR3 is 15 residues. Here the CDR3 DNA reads TGTGCCAGCAGACCGAGCGGGAGGTTGGTCAATGAGCAGTTCTTC. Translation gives CASRPSGRLVNEQFF.

CDR3 sequence (DNA): TGTGCCAGCAGTTACTCCCCCACTAGCGGTTATCTGTTCTTC. Its translation is CASSYSPTSGYLFF. This chain uses TRBV6-5 with TRBJ2-1; 8 bases align to TRBD2. The trim removed 0 bases at V and 15 bases at J, leaving 10 bases unmatched. CDR3 size: 14 residues. Looked up from germline, CDR1 is MNHEY and CDR2 is SVGAGI.

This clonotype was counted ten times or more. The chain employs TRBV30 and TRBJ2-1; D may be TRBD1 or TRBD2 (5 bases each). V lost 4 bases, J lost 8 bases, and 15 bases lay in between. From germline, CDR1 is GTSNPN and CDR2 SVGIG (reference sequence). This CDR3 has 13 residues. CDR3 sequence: CAWTGPDGYEQFF. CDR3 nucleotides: TGTGCCTGGACGGGACCAGATGGATATGAGCAGTTCTTC.

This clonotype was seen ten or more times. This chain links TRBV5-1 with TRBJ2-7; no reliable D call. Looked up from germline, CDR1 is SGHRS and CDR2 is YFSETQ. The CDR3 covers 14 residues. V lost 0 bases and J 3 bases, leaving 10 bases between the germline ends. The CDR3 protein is CASSLENTNYEQYF. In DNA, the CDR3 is TGCGCCAGCAGCTTGGAAAACACAAACTACGAGCAGTACTTC. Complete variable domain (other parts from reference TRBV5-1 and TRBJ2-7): KAGVTQTPRYLIKTRGQQVTLSCSPISGHRSVSWYQQTPGQGLQFLFEYFSETQRNKGNFPGRFSGRQFSNSRSEMNVSTLELGDSALYLCASSLENTNYEQYFGPGTRLTVT.

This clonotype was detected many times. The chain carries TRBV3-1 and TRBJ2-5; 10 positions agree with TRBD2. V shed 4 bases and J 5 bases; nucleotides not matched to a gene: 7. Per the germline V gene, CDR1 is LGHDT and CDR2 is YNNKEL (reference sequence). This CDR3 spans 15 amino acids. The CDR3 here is CASSPEGSGGETQYF. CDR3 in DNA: TGTGCCAGCAGCCCCGAGGGTAGCGGGGGGGAGACCCAGTACTTC.

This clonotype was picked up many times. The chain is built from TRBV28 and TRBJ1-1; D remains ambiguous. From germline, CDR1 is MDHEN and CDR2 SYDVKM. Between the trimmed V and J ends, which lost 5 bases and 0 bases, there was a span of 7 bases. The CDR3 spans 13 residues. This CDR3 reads CASSASVNTEAFF. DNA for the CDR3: TGTGCCAGCAGTGCCTCGGTGAACACTGAAGCTTTCTTT.

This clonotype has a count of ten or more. In nucleotides, the CDR3 is TGTGCCAGCAGCTTAAGACTCTCCGGCAATGAGCAGTTCTTC. Its translation is CASSLRLSGNEQFF. V is TRBV11-2 and J is TRBJ2-1; D not certain. CDR3 length equals 14 residues. Germline V gene data show CDR1 as SGHAT and CDR2 as FQNNGV. V lost 2 bases to trimming and J lost 6 bases, with 11 bases between them.

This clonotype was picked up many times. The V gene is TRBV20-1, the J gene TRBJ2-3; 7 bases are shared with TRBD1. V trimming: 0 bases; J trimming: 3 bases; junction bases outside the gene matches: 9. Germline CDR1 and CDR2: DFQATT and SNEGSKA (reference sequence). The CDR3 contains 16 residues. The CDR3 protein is CSARDFFETGTDTQYF. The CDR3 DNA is TGCAGTGCTAGAGATTTCTTCGAGACAGGGACAGATACGCAGTATTTT.

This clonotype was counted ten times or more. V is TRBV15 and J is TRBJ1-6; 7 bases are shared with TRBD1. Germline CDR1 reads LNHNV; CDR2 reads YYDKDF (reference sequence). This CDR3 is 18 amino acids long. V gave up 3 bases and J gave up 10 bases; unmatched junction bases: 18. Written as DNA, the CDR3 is TGTGCCACCAGCAGTCGCAATACAGGGGTGGCCCGTGGGTCACCCCTCCACTTT. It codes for CATSSRNTGVARGSPLHF.

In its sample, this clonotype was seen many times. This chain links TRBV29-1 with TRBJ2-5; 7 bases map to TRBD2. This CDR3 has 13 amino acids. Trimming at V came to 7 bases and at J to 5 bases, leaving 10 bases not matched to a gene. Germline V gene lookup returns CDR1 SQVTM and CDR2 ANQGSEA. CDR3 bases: TGCAGCGCTGGGGCCTGGGGGGGGGAGACCCAGTACTTC. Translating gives CSAGAWGGETQYF.

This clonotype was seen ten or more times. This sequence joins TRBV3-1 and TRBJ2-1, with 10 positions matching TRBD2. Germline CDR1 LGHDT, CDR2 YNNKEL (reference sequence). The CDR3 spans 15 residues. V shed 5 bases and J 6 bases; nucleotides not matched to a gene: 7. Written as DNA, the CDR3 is TGTGCCAGCAGCTTAAGCGGGAGGGCCCTCAATGAGCAGTTCTTC. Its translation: CASSLSGRALNEQFF.

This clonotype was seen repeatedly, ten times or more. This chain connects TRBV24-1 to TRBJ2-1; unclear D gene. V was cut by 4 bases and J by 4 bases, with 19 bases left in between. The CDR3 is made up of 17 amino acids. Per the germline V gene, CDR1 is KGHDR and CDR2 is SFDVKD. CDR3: CATSEGEAPRKYNEQFF. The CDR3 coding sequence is TGTGCCACCAGTGAAGGAGAGGCCCCCCGTAAATACAATGAGCAGTTCTTC.

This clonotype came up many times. The CDR3 here is CATSGYSYNSPLHF. The CDR3 DNA follows: TGTGCCACCAGCGGATACTCCTATAATTCACCCCTCCACTTT. This sequence joins TRBV15 and TRBJ1-6; D remains ambiguous. This CDR3 region has 14 residues. From germline, CDR1 is LNHNV and CDR2 YYDKDF (reference sequence). Deletions cut 5 bases from V and 0 bases from J, with 5 bases between.

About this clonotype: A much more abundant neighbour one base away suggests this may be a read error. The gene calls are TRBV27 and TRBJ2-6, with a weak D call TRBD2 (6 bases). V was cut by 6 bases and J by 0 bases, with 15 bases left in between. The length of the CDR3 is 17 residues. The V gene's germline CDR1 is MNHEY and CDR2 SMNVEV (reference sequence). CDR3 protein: CASRRDWAASGANVLTF. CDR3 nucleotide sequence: TGTGCCAGCAGACGGGACTGGGCGGCCTCTGGGGCCAACGTCCTGACTTTC.

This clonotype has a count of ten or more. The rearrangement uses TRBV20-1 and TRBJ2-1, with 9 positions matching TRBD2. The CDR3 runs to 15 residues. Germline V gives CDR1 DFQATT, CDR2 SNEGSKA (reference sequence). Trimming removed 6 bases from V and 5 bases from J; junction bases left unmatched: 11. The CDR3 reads CSAARVGGRDNEQFF. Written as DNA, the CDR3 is TGCAGTGCCGCTAGGGTTGGCGGGAGGGACAATGAGCAGTTCTTC.